Listed here are 18 T cell receptor beta chains from one sample, sequenced in a study of blood T cell repertoires in COVID-19. TCRdb keeps only in-frame clones here, not all; method: immunoSEQ multiplex PCR. This sample has around 58,000 clones, with more than 80% found just once. What was sequenced was PBMCs or T cells enriched from blood (not recorded which). The receptors come from a woman in her thirties or forties with acute COVID-19.

This clone showed up just a few times. The genes are TRBV12-3 or TRBV12-4 and TRBJ1-1; no definite D call. CDR3 length: 12 amino acids. V dropped 6 bases and J dropped 3 bases, with 8 bases sitting between them. CDR3 residues: CASRPVYTEAFF. In DNA form, the CDR3 reads TGTGCCAGCAGGCCGGTCTACACTGAAGCTTTCTTT.

The V and J genes are TRBV7-2 and TRBJ1-5; D may be TRBD1 (6 bases). The CDR3 is 17 residues long. V was clipped by 0 bases and J by 2 bases, with 14 bases between them. Germline CDR1 and CDR2: SGHTA and FQGNSA. The CDR3 DNA follows: TGTGCCAGCAGCTTAGCCCGTACAGGGTTAGGCAATCAGCCCCAGCATTTT. Its translation is CASSLARTGLGNQPQHF.

J is TRBJ1-4 and V is TRBV7-8, with 8 bases that match TRBD1. V shed 5 bases, J shed 7 bases, and the junction held 9 bases outside the gene matches. CDR1 and CDR2 from the germline V gene are SGHVS and FQNEAQ. This CDR3 is built from 15 residues. The CDR3 region has the DNA TGTGCCAGCAGCCGAGGACAGGGCGTTTCTGAAAAACTGTTTTTT. It translates to CASSRGQGVSEKLFF.

The rearrangement joins TRBV19 to TRBJ1-1; possibly TRBD1 for D (5 bases). The V end was cut by 8 bases, the J end by 3 bases, with 13 bases between. The CDR3 totals 13 residues. Germline-derived CDR1 and CDR2 are LNHDA and SQIVND (reference sequence). The CDR3 DNA follows: TGTGCCAGTGGGACTACTGCGGACACTGAAGCTTTCTTT. Translating gives CASGTTADTEAFF.

The sample holds a few counts of this clone. The chain employs TRBV27 and TRBJ1-6, with 7 bases fitting TRBD1. Germline assignment: CDR1 MNHEY and CDR2 SMNVEV (reference sequence). V lost 3 bases to trimming and J lost 6 bases; unmatched junction nucleotides: 2. The CDR3 contains 14 residues. The CDR3 DNA is TGTGCCAGCAGTTTCAGGGGGAGTAATTCACCCCTCCACTTT. It is translated as CASSFRGSNSPLHF.

J is TRBJ2-3 and V is TRBV19; 8 positions agree with TRBD2. V dropped 2 bases and J dropped 5; count of bases not matched to a gene: 6. Germline values: CDR1 LNHDA, CDR2 SQIVND (reference sequence). This CDR3 region has 15 residues. CDR3 coding DNA: TGTGCCAGTAGTATAACGGGAGGGCCGGGAGATACGCAGTATTTT. Its protein is CASSITGGPGDTQYF. Together with reference TRBV19 and TRBJ2-3, the CDR3 gives the full variable domain: DGGITQSPKYLFRKEGQNVTLSCEQNLNHDAMYWYRQDPGQGLRLIYYSQIVNDFQKGDIAEGYSVSREKKESFPLTVTSAQKNPTAFYLCASSITGGPGDTQYFGPGTRLTVL.

The V and J genes are TRBV29-1 and TRBJ2-2, with 8 bases aligning to TRBD1. This CDR3 is built from 13 residues. Germline CDR1 is SQVTM and CDR2 is ANQGSEA. Trimming removed 4 bases from V and 7 bases from J; junction bases left unmatched: 5. The CDR3 loop is CSVGQGAFGELFF. The CDR3 DNA is TGCAGCGTTGGTCAGGGGGCTTTCGGGGAGCTGTTTTTT.

This clone was counted between two and nine times. This sequence joins TRBV19 and TRBJ1-1; TRBD1 might be the D (5 bases). This CDR3 has 12 residues. The ends were cut back, 11 bases at V and 4 bases at J, with 14 bases in the middle. CDR1 and CDR2 from the germline V gene are LNHDA and SQIVND (reference sequence). The CDR3 region is CALGVGGTEAFF. The CDR3 DNA reads TGTGCCCTGGGGGTGGGAGGCACTGAAGCTTTCTTT.

J is TRBJ1-1 and V is TRBV14, with D possibly TRBD1 on 5 matching bases. Per germline, CDR1 SGHDN and CDR2 FVKESK. Trimming cost V 1 base and J 2 bases, with 11 bases left between them. CDR3 length equals 15 residues. Written as DNA, the CDR3 is TGTGCCAGCAGCCAAGCTGCGGGGGGAAACACTGAAGCTTTCTTT. Amino acids: CASSQAAGGNTEAFF.

The chain links TRBV9 to TRBJ1-4, with 9 bases matching TRBD1. The CDR3 runs to 14 residues. The ends lost 4 bases at V and 5 bases at J; junction bases unmatched: 3. CDR1 and CDR2 from the germline V gene are SGDLS and YYNGEE. This CDR3 reads CASSQTGGNEKLFF. The CDR3 nucleotides are TGTGCCAGCAGCCAGACAGGGGGGAATGAAAAACTGTTTTTT.

V is TRBV7-8 and J is TRBJ2-2; 9 bases match TRBD2. This CDR3 spans 15 amino acids. With 4 bases clipped from V and 4 bases from J, the junction kept 4 bases outside the gene matches. Germline CDR1 reads SGHVS; CDR2 reads FQNEAQ. The DNA of the CDR3 is TGTGCCAGCAGCTCCAAGCGGGGGGTCACCGGGGAGCTGTTTTTT. Its protein is CASSSKRGVTGELFF. Based on the CDR3 plus reference TRBV7-8 and TRBJ2-2, the full variable domain is GAGVSQSPRYKVAKRGQDVALRCDPISGHVSLFWYQQALGQGPEFLTYFQNEAQLDKSGLPSDRFFAERPEGSVSTLKIQRTQQEDSAVYLCASSSKRGVTGELFFGEGSRLTVL.

The rearrangement joins TRBV6-1 to TRBJ1-2; 8 bases are shared with TRBD1. Germline CDR1 is MNHNS and CDR2 is SASEGT. With V trimmed by 2 bases and J by 6 bases, 5 bases remained unmatched. The CDR3 totals 14 residues. CDR3 amino acids: CASSEKGTGHGYTF. The CDR3 DNA sequence: TGTGCCAGCAGTGAAAAAGGGACAGGACATGGCTACACCTTC.

J is TRBJ1-1 and V is TRBV19; the D is unclear. V was trimmed by 6 bases and J by 1 base, leaving 15 bases between them. Per the germline V gene, CDR1 is LNHDA and CDR2 is SQIVND (reference sequence). The CDR3 sequence is 15 residues long. CDR3 in amino acids: CASRGGFGGNTEAFF. CDR3 nucleotides: TGTGCCAGTAGGGGAGGGTTTGGAGGGAACACTGAAGCTTTCTTT.

This rearrangement joins TRBV3-1 (or the pseudogene TRBV3-2) to TRBJ2-5; the D is unclear. V was trimmed by 1 base and J by 5 bases, leaving 5 bases between them. From germline, CDR1 is LGHDT and CDR2 YNNKEL (reference sequence). CDR3 length: 12 residues. CDR3 sequence: CASSQVQETQYF. CDR3 sequence (DNA): TGTGCCAGCAGCCAAGTGCAGGAGACCCAGTACTTC.

The chain uses TRBV6-4 and TRBJ1-1; TRBD1 is a possible D gene (6 bases). The germline CDR1 and CDR2 sequences are MRHNA and SNTAGT. Trimming left V 8 bases short and J 0 bases short, with 7 bases between. This CDR3 is built from 12 residues. This CDR3 reads CASQGLNTEAFF. CDR3 nucleotide sequence: TGTGCCAGCCAGGGGTTGAACACTGAAGCTTTCTTT.

This sequence joins TRBV28 and TRBJ2-3; tentatively, D is TRBD2 (5 bases). The V and J ends lost 9 bases and 6 bases respectively, with 7 bases between them. Germline V gene sequence: CDR1 MDHEN, CDR2 SYDVKM. CDR3 size: 10 residues. The DNA of the CDR3 is TGTGCCAGTCGCGGGGATACGCAGTATTTT. Protein product: CASRGDTQYF.

V gene TRBV9 combines with J gene TRBJ1-4; possible D gene TRBD1, 5 bases. The CDR3 has 15 amino acids. Germline V gives CDR1 SGDLS, CDR2 YYNGEE. V was pared by 3 bases and J by 0 bases, with 9 bases between. The DNA for the CDR3 is TGTGCCAGCAGCGCCGGGGGAGCAACTAATGAAAAACTGTTTTTT. As protein: CASSAGGATNEKLFF.

This clone has just one count. CDR3 protein: CASSPGTGFLPYGYTF. Written as DNA, the CDR3 is TGTGCCAGCAGTCCCGGGACAGGGTTTCTTCCCTATGGCTACACCTTC. The chain has TRBV27 and TRBJ1-2, with 9 bases identical to TRBD1. Germline loops: CDR1 MNHEY, CDR2 SMNVEV (reference sequence). Unmatched junction bases numbered 11, after V lost 5 bases and J lost 4 bases. CDR3 size: 16 residues.